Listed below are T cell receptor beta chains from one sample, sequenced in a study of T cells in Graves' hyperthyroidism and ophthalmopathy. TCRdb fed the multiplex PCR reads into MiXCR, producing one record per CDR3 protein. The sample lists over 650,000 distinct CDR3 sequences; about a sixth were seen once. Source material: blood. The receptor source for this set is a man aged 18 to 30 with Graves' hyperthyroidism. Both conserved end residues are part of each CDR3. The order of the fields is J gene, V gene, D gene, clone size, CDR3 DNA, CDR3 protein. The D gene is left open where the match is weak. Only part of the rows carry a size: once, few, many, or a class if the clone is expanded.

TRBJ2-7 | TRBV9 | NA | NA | TGTGCCAGCAGCGTTTCCACGGGCTCCTACGAGCAGTACTTC | CASSVSTGSYEQYF
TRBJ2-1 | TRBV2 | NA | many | TGTGCCACCTTCAGGGGCGGGAGCTCCTACAATGAGCAGTTCTTC | CATFRGGSSYNEQFF
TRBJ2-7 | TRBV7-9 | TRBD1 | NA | TGTGCCAGCAGCAATCCGGGACAGGGATCCTACGAGCAGTACTTC | CASSNPGQGSYEQYF
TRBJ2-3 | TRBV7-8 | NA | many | TGTGCCAGCAGCCCCGGTGTTTTGGGAGAGGGAGATACGCAGTATTTT | CASSPGVLGEGDTQYF
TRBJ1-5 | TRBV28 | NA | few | TGTGCCAGCAGCGGGATTGTTGGACAGTTTAGCAATCAGCCCCAGCATTTT | CASSGIVGQFSNQPQHF
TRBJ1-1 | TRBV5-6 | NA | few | TGTGCCAGCAGCACCCCGACATGGATGGACACTGAAGCTTTCTTT | CASSTPTWMDTEAFF
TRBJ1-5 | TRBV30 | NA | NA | TGTGCCTGGAGTAGCTCCGGGGGTCGCAATCAGCCCCAGCATTTT | CAWSSSGGRNQPQHF
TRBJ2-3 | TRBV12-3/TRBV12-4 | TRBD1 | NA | TGTGCCAGCAGTTCGGACAGGGGAGATACGCAGTATTTT | CASSSDRGDTQYF
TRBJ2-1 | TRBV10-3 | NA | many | TGTGCCATCAGTGAGTCGGAGCTACATGAGCAGTTCTTC | CAISESELHEQFF
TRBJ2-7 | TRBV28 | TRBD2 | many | TGTGCCAGCGGATTACTAGCGGGAGCTTACGAGCAGTACTTC | CASGLLAGAYEQYF
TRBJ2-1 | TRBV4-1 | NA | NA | TGCGCCAGCAGCCAAGTCTTAGGGCCACACAATGAGCAGTTCTTC | CASSQVLGPHNEQFF
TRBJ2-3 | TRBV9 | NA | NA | TGTGCCAGCAGCGTTCAGGGTGGAGGCACAGATACGCAGTATTTT | CASSVQGGGTDTQYF
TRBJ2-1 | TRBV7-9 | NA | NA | TGTGCCAGCAGCTTAGCGCTAAAGGGGAATGAGCAGTTCTTC | CASSLALKGNEQFF
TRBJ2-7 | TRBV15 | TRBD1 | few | TGTGCCACCAGCAATCAGGGGGCTTATTACGAGCAGTACTTC | CATSNQGAYYEQYF
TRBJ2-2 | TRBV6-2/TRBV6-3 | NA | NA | TGTGCCAGCAGTTACTCACCAGGGAACACCGGGGAGCTGTTTTTT | CASSYSPGNTGELFF
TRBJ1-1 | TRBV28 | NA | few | TGTGCCAGCAGTCCCCTTTCGGGTTTGGGGACTGAAGCTTTCTTT | CASSPLSGLGTEAFF
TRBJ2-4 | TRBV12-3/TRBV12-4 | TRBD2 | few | TGTGCCAGCAGTTTCACTAGCGGGATGATCTCGGACATTCAGTACTTC | CASSFTSGMISDIQYF
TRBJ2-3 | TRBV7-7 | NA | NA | TGTGCCAGCAGCTTAGGGGCAGGCCCTAGCACAGATACGCAGTATTTT | CASSLGAGPSTDTQYF
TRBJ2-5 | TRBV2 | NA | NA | TGTGCCAGCAGTGAGATCTCTAAGCCGCAAGAGACCCAGTACTTC | CASSEISKPQETQYF
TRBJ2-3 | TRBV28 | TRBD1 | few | TGTGCCAGCAGTTCCTCCCCCGGGACAGGGATAGATACGCAGTATTTT | CASSSSPGTGIDTQYF
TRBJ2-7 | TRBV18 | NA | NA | TGTGCCAGCTCCCCCATAGACAGTTCCTACGAGCAGTACTTC | CASSPIDSSYEQYF
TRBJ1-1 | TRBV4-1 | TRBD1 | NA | TGCGCCAGCAGCCGGGGGACAGGGCCGAACACTGAAGCTTTCTTT | CASSRGTGPNTEAFF
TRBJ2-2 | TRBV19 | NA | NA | TGTGCCAGTACGGGACCGGGCGCGAACACCGGGGAGCTGTTTTTT | CASTGPGANTGELFF
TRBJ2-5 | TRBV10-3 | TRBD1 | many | TGTGCCATCAGCATGGGACAGGGGGACGAAGAGACCCAGTACTTC | CAISMGQGDEETQYF
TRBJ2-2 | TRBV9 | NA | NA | TGTGCCAGCAGCGGGTCGTTCCGACACCCGAACACCGGGGAGCTGTTTTTT | CASSGSFRHPNTGELFF
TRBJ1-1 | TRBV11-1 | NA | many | TGTGCCAGCAGCTCAAAGCTGGCGCCCGGGACTGAAGCTTTCTTT | CASSSKLAPGTEAFF
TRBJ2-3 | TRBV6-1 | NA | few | TGTGCCAGTCAATTACGGGGCCCCACAGATACGCAGTATTTT | CASQLRGPTDTQYF
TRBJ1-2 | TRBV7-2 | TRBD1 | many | TGTGCCAGCACCGTGGACAGGGACGACTATGGCTACACCTTC | CASTVDRDDYGYTF
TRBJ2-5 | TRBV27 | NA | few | TGTGCCAGCAGTTTCAGAAGGGTAGAGACCCAGTACTTC | CASSFRRVETQYF
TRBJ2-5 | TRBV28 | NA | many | TGTGCCAGCAGTTTAGTTGGCAGGGCGGGGGAGACCCAGTACTTC | CASSLVGRAGETQYF
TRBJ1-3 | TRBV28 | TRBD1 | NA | TGTGCCAGTTTACAGGGGTCTGGAAACACCATATATTTT | CASLQGSGNTIYF
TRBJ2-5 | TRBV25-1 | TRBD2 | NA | TGTGCCAGCAGTGGTAGCGGGAGGGCTATTGAGACCCAGTACTTC | CASSGSGRAIETQYF
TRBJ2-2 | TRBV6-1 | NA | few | TGTGCCAGCAGTACCCATGGGGGATACACCGGGGAGCTGTTTTTT | CASSTHGGYTGELFF
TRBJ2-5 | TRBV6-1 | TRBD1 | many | TGTGCCAGCAGGAGAGACAGGGGAGAGACCCAGTACTTC | CASRRDRGETQYF
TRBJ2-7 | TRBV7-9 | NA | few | TGTGCCAGCAGCTACCCCACGGGTCGCGAGCAGTACTTC | CASSYPTGREQYF
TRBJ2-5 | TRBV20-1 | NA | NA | TGCAGTGCGTACAGAAAAGAGACCCAGTACTTC | CSAYRKETQYF
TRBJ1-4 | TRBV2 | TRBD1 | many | TGTGCCAGCAGTGAGGGGGGACAGCTCAATGAAAAACTGTTTTTT | CASSEGGQLNEKLFF
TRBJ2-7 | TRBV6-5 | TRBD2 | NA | TGTGCCAGCATTAGCGGGAACTCCTACGAGCAGTACTTC | CASISGNSYEQYF
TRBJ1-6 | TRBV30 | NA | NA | TGTGCCTGGAGTTCCGGACAGCTTAATTCACCCCTCCACTTT | CAWSSGQLNSPLHF
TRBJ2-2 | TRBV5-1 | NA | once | TGCGCCAGCAGCTACCCCCTGTGGGGGCTGGCCGGGGAGCTGTTTTTT | CASSYPLWGLAGELFF